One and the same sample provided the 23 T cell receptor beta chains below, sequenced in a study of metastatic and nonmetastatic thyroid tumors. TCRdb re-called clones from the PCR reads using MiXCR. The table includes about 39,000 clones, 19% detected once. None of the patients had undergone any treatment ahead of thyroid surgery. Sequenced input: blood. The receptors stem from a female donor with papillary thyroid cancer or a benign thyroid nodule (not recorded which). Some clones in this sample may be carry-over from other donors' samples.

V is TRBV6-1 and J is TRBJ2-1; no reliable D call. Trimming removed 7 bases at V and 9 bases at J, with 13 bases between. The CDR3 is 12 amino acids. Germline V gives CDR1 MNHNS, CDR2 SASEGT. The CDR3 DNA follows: TGTGCCAGCACTGATGGGGTCGGTGAGCAGTTCTTC. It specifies CASTDGVGEQFF.

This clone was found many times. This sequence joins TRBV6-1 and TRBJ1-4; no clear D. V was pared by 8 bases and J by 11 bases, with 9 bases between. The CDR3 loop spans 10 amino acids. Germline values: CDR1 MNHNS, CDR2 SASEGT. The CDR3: CASEREKLFF. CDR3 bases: TGTGCCAGCGAACGGGAGAAACTGTTTTTT.

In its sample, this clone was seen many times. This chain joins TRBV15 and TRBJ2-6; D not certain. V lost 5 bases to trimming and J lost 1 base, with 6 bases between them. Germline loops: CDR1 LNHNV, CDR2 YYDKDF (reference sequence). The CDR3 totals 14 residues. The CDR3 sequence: CATSPRSGANVLTF. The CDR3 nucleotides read TGTGCCACCAGCCCCCGATCTGGGGCCAACGTCCTGACTTTC.

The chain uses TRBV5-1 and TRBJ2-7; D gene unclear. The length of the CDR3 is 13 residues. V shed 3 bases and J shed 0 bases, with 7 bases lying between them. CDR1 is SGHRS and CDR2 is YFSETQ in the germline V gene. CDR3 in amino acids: CASSWVNSYEQYF. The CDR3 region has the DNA TGCGCCAGCAGCTGGGTCAACTCCTACGAGCAGTACTTC. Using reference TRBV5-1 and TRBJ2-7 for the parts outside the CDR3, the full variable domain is KAGVTQTPRYLIKTRGQQVTLSCSPISGHRSVSWYQQTPGQGLQFLFEYFSETQRNKGNFPGRFSGRQFSNSRSEMNVSTLELGDSALYLCASSWVNSYEQYFGPGTRLTVT.

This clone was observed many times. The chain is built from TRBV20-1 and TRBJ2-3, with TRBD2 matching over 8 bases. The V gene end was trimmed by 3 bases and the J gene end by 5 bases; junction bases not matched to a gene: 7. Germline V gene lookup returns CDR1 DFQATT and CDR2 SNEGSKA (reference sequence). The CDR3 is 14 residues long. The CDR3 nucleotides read TGCAGTGCTAGGAGCGGGGGAAGAGGAGATACGCAGTATTTT. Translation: CSARSGGRGDTQYF.

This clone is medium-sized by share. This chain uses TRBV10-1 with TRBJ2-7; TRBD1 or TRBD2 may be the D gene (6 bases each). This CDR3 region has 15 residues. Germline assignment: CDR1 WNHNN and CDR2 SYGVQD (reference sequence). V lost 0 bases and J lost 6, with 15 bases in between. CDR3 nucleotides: TGCGCCAGCAGTGAGTCCAGGACGGGGGCCCTCGAGCAGTACTTC. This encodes CASSESRTGALEQYF.

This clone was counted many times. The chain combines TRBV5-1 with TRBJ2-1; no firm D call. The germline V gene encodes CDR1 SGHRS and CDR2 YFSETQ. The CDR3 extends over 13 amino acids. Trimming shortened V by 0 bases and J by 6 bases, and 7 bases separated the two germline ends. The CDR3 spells CASSLELGNEQFF. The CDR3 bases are TGCGCCAGCAGCTTGGAGTTGGGCAATGAGCAGTTCTTC.

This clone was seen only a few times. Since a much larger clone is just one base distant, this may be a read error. The DNA for the CDR3 is TGTGCCTGGACCCTGGGCCTCCAAGAGACCCATTACTTC. Translation: CAWTLGLQETHYF. V and J are TRBV30 and TRBJ2-5, with no clear D. The CDR3 spans 13 residues. Germline-derived CDR1 and CDR2 are GTSNPN and SVGIG (reference sequence).

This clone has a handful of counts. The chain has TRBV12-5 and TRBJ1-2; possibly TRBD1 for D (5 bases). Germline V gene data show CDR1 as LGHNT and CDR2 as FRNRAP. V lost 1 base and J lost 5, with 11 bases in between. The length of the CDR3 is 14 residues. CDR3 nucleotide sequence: TGTGCTAGTGGTTTGGCTTTAGGGGTTTATGGCTACACCTTC. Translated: CASGLALGVYGYTF. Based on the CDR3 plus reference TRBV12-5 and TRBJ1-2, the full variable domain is DARVTQTPRHKVTEMGQEVTMRCQPILGHNTVFWYRQTMMQGLELLAYFRNRAPLDDSGMPKDRFSAEMPDATLATLKIQPSEPRDSAVYFCASGLALGVYGYTFGSGTRLTVV.

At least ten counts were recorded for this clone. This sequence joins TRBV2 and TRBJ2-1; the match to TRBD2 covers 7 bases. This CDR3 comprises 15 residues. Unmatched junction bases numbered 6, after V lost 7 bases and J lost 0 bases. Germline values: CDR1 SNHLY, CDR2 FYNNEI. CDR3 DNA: TGTGCCAGCAAGACTAGCCGAAGCTCCTACAATGAGCAGTTCTTC. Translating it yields CASKTSRSSYNEQFF.

The CDR3 sequence: CASSFGGVREQFF. The DNA of the CDR3 is TGTGCCAGCAGTTTCGGGGGAGTGAGAGAGCAGTTCTTC. V gene TRBV12-3 or TRBV12-4 combines with J gene TRBJ2-1, with D possibly being TRBD2 (6 bases). Trimming left V 3 bases short and J 10 bases short, with 13 bases between. The CDR3 sequence is 13 residues long.

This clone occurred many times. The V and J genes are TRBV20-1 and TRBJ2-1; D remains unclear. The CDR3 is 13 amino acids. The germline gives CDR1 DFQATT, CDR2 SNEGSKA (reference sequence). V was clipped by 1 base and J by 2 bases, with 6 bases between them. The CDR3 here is CSARGPPYNEQFF. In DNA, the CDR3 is TGCAGTGCTAGAGGGCCTCCCTACAATGAGCAGTTCTTC.

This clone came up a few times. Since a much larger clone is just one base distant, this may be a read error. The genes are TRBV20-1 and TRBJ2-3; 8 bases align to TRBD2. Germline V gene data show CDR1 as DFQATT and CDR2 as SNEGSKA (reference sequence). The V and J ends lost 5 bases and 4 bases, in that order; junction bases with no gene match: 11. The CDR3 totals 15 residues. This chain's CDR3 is CSALGTRGRSDTQYF. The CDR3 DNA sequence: TGCAGTGCTCTCGGGACTAGAGGGAGATCAGATACGCAGTATTTT.

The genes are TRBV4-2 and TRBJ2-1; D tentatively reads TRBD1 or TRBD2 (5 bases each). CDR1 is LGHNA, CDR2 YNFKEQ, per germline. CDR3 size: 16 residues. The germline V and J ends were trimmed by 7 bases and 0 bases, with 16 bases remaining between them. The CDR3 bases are TGTGCCAGCACCCCGTCGGGACCCAGCTCCTACAATGAGCAGTTCTTC. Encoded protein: CASTPSGPSSYNEQFF.

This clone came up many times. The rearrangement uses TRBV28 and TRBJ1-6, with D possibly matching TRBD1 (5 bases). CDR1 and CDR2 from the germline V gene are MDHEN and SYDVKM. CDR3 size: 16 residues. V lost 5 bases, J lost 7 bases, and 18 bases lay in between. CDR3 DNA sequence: TGTGCCAGCAGTAGCCCAGGGAAAGTCAGGAATTCACCCCTCCACTTT. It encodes CASSSPGKVRNSPLHF.

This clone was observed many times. The CDR3, as DNA: TGTGCCAGCAGCTCTTATAGCAGGACAGATACGCAGTATTTT. This sequence encodes CASSSYSRTDTQYF. The chain combines TRBV13 with TRBJ2-3; no clear D gene. The CDR3 has 14 residues. Germline V gene sequence: CDR1 PRHDT, CDR2 FYEKMQ (reference sequence). The ends were cut back, 4 bases at V and 3 bases at J, with 11 bases in the middle.

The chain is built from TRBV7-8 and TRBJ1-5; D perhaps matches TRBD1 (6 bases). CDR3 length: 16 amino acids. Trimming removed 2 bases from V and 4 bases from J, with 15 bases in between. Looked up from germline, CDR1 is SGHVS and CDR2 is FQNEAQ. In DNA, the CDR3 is TGTGCCAGCAGCTTAATGGGGGCCCAGAGGAATCAGCCCCAGCATTTT. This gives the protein CASSLMGAQRNQPQHF.

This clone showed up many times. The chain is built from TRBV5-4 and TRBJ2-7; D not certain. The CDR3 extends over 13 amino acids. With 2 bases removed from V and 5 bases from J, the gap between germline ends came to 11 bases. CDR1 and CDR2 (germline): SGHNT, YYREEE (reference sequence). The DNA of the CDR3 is TGTGCCAGCAGCTTAGAAAAACGGAACGAGCAGTACTTC. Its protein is CASSLEKRNEQYF.

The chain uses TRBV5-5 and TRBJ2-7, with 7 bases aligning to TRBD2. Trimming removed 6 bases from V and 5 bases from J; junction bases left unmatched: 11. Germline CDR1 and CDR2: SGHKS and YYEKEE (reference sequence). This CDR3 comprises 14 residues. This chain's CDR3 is CASIIGLGWHEQYF. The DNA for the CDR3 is TGTGCCAGCATCATCGGACTAGGTTGGCACGAGCAGTACTTC.

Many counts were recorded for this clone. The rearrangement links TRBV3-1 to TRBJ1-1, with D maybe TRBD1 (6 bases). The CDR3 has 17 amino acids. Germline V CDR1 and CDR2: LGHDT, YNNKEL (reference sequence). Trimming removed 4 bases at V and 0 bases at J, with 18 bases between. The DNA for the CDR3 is TGTGCCAGCAGCCCACGACTAACAGGGTATATGAACACTGAAGCTTTCTTT. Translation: CASSPRLTGYMNTEAFF.

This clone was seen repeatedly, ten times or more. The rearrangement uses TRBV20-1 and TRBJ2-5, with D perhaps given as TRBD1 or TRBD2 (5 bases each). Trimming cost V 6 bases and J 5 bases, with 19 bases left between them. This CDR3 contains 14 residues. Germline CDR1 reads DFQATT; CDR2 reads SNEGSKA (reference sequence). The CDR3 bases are TGCAGTGCGCGATCACCTGGGGGTCTTGAGACCCAGTACTTC. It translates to CSARSPGGLETQYF.

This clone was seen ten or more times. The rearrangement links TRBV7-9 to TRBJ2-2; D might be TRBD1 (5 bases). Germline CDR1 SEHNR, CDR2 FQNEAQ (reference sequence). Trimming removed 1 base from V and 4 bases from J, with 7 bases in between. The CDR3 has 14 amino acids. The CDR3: CASSLVDSTGELFF. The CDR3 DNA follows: TGTGCCAGCAGCTTAGTAGACAGCACCGGGGAGCTGTTTTTT.

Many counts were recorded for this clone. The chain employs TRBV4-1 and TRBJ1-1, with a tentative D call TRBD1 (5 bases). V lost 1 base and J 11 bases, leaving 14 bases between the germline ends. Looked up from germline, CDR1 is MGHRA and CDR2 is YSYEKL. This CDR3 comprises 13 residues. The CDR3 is CASSQAQRDSAFF. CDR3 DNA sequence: TGCGCCAGCAGCCAAGCTCAACGGGACTCGGCTTTCTTT.